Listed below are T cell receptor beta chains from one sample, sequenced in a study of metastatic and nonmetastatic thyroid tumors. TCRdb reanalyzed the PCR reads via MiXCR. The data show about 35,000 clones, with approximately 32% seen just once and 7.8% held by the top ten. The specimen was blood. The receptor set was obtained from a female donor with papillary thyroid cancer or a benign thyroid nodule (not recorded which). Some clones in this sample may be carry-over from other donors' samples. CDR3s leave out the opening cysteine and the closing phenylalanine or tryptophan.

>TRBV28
ASRPFRGHTEAF
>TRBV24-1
ATAKGQNTGELF
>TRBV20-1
SAREGAGEPQH
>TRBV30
AWTPGGGDKGYT
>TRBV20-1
SAIPPGGGGQETQY
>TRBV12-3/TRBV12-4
ASSFGRGVSPLH
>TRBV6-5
ASSYSGGGNEKLF
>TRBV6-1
ASSTINQPQH
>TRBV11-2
ASSRFPPISGSGANVLT
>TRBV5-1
ASSLQPGSGTEAF
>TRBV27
ASQYSQGYEQY
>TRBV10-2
ASRPTGASQPQH
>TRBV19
ASSNLGTGEQY
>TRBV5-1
ASSLGGSYGYT
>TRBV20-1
SARSGRERAGELF
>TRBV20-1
RGRGTNEKLF
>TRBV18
ASSPGSNYEQY
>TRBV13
ASRQVGSYEQY
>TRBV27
ASSSPLSYEQY
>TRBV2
ASRLASYEQY
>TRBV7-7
ASNPFGSVYEQY
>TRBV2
ASTGVRGHYEQY
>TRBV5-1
ASSLGDRSYGYT
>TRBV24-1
ATSALTGTSCEQF
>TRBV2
ASSEGGGLNEQF
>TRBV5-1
ASSWGTGEYNEQF
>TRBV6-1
ASSLLDSPYQQY
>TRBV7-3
ASSLGMGEQY
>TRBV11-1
ASSSDGLAGEATDTQY
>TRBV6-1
ASSSGGTEAF
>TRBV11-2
ASSLFPDRADEQF
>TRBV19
ASSTPGVDWYEQY
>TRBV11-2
AISPERTGNDEQF
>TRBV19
ASRTRSVGTDTQY
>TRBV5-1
ASSRTPQEQQETQY
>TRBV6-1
ASSPEGETNTVELF
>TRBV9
ASSSRVGTDTQY